The source of this T cell receptor (beta chain) is a study of a mutant IDH1 vaccine in newly diagnosed glioma. Study-level information: At weeks 1, 3, 5, 7, 11, 15, 19 and 23, patients received a vaccination, eight in all. Following radiotherapy alone, or alongside temozolomide cycles, vaccination was started after an interval of 4-6 weeks. Overall study findings and caveats: Variations in leading peripheral T cell clonotypes appeared to have no connection with pseudoprogression. The study observed vaccine-induced immune responses in approximately 93% of patients.

CDR1 is SGHVS and CDR2 is FNYEAQ in the germline V gene. V was trimmed by 0 bases and J by 6 bases, leaving 11 bases between them. The CDR3 spans 15 residues. This table comes from immunoSEQ multiplex PCR, and its TCRdb copy is limited to in-frame clones, with some not included. Found here are roughly 60,000 clones, about 85% of them singletons; the top ten hold 4%. Remarks on this clone: Its target is unknown.

Time point in this sample: week 23, last vaccination. Vaccination used 300 ug of mutant IDH1 20-mer peptide per dose, with topical imiquimod. The genes are TRBV7-6 and TRBJ2-2, with D tentatively TRBD1 (5 bases). Specimen: PBMCs, collected from a glioma patient whose treatment included an IDH1 peptide vaccine. This clonotype was obtained from a man aged 25-45 years with glioma. The CDR3 spells CASSLATVGSGELFF. Here the CDR3 DNA reads TGTGCCAGCAGCTTAGCGACAGTCGGGTCCGGGGAGCTGTTTTTT.